The 28 T cell receptor beta chains presented below share a single source sample, sequenced in a study of B cell selection in AIRE deficiency (dated by TCRdb to between 2017 and 2020). The library was prepared using the immunoSEQ multiplex PCR assay. TCRdb re-hosts the immuneACCESS table, in-frame sequences only. Its copies lack some clones; in the studies checked, an unresolved V gene accounts for under half of them, and the cause for the rest is not known. A total of 20,000 to 25,000 clones appear in this sample, around 97% of them only once. The biggest ten clones account for about 0.19% of the sample. Conventional CD4 T cells were sorted as cells that were CD4+CD127+. Sequences were obtained from conventional CD4+ T cells sorted from PBMCs. Receptor source: a human donor with AIRE deficiency.

V and J are TRBV6-5 and TRBJ2-7; maybe TRBD2 (5 bases). Germline values: CDR1 MNHEY, CDR2 SVGAGI. CDR3 length equals 15 residues. V was clipped by 0 bases and J by 3 bases, with 12 bases between them. The chain's CDR3 is CASSYSSGGGYEQYF. CDR3 bases: TGTGCCAGCAGTTACTCCAGCGGCGGTGGCTACGAGCAGTACTTC.

The chain links TRBV21-1 to TRBJ2-3; the table gives TRBD1 as D, unverified against the DNA. TRBV21-1 is a pseudogene segment. CDR3 length: 18 residues. The CDR3 bases are TGTGCCAGCAGCACCCCCCCATGGACAGATAAACTATCGGATACGCAGTATTTT. Its protein product is CASSTPPWTDKLSDTQYF.

The V and J genes are TRBV19 and TRBJ2-2; D could derive from TRBD1 or TRBD2 (5 bases each). V was shortened by 1 base and J by 5 bases, with 5 bases between the two germline ends. The CDR3 has 13 amino acids. Germline CDR1 reads LNHDA; CDR2 reads SQIVND (reference sequence). CDR3: CASSIGGTGELFF. CDR3 bases: TGTGCCAGTAGTATAGGGGGGACCGGGGAGCTGTTTTTT.

The chain carries TRBV18 and TRBJ2-1; D is perhaps TRBD2 (6 bases). Trimming removed 5 bases at V and 0 bases at J, with 14 bases between. The CDR3 has 16 residues. Looked up from germline, CDR1 is KGHSH and CDR2 is LQKENI. The CDR3 coding sequence is TGTGCCAGCTCAGTAAGCGGGCCAAGCTCCTACAATGAGCAGTTCTTC. As protein: CASSVSGPSSYNEQFF.

The V and J genes are TRBV29-1 and TRBJ2-5; the D is unclear. The CDR3 covers 11 residues. CDR1 and CDR2 from the germline V gene are SQVTM and ANQGSEA. Trimming left V 1 base short and J 5 bases short, with 5 bases between. As DNA, the CDR3 is TGCAGCGTTGAAGCGCACGAGACCCAGTACTTC. Translating it yields CSVEAHETQYF.

The chain employs TRBV19 and TRBJ2-4, with D perhaps matching TRBD2 (6 bases). The CDR3 sequence is 16 residues long. Per germline, CDR1 LNHDA and CDR2 SQIVND (reference sequence). Trimming pared 3 bases from V and 2 bases from J, leaving 14 bases between. The CDR3 sequence: CASSMGGSGPKNIQYF. The DNA of the CDR3 is TGTGCCAGTAGTATGGGGGGTAGCGGCCCCAAAAACATTCAGTACTTC.

This chain joins TRBV28 and TRBJ2-7; 9 nucleotides agree with TRBD1. The CDR3 contains 19 residues. V shed 3 bases and J 2 bases; nucleotides not matched to a gene: 17. Germline V gene data show CDR1 as MDHEN and CDR2 as SYDVKM. CDR3 region: CASSLFGGLNGDRAYEQYF. The DNA of the CDR3 is TGTGCCAGCAGTTTGTTCGGAGGTCTCAACGGGGACAGGGCCTACGAGCAGTACTTC.

The chain is built from TRBV4-1 and TRBJ1-2; tentatively, D is TRBD1 (6 bases). The germline gives CDR1 MGHRA, CDR2 YSYEKL. V was cut by 0 bases and J by 4 bases, with 15 bases left in between. The length of the CDR3 is 16 residues. CDR3 sequence: CASSQEVGQGSYGYTF. Written as DNA, the CDR3 is TGCGCCAGCAGCCAAGAAGTAGGGCAGGGGTCCTATGGCTACACCTTC.

The chain carries TRBV19 and TRBJ2-5, with 14 bases identical to TRBD2. The CDR3 covers 16 residues. V gave up 4 bases and J gave up 5 bases; unmatched junction bases: 6. CDR1 LNHDA and CDR2 SQIVND come from the germline V gene (reference sequence). CDR3 DNA sequence: TGTGCCAGTAGTACGGGACTAGCGGGAGATCGGGAGACCCAGTACTTC. As protein: CASSTGLAGDRETQYF.

This chain links TRBV28 with TRBJ1-1; D may be TRBD1 (5 bases). CDR1 MDHEN and CDR2 SYDVKM come from the germline V gene. The CDR3 contains 14 residues. V was pared by 3 bases and J by 3 bases, with 11 bases between. CDR3 loop: CASSFWGGDTEAFF. The CDR3, as DNA: TGTGCCAGCAGTTTTTGGGGGGGGGACACTGAAGCTTTCTTT.

The chain uses TRBV10-3 and TRBJ1-3; a weak D match, TRBD1 (6 bases). Trimming took off 4 bases at V and 0 bases at J, with 10 bases between the two ends. The CDR3 contains 15 residues. Germline CDR1 ENHRY, CDR2 SYGVKD. This chain's CDR3 is CAISGGGPSGNTIYF. The CDR3 nucleotides read TGTGCCATCAGTGGGGGGGGGCCCTCTGGAAACACCATATATTTT.

The rearrangement links TRBV19 to TRBJ1-1, with TRBD1 identical over 7 bases. Germline CDR1 reads LNHDA; CDR2 reads SQIVND (reference sequence). The CDR3 consists of 16 residues. Trimming at V came to 3 bases and at J to 0 bases, leaving 7 bases not matched to a gene. The CDR3 coding sequence is TGTGCCAGTAGTATGCTGACAGGGACCCTGAACACTGAAGCTTTCTTT. The encoded protein is CASSMLTGTLNTEAFF.

This chain links TRBV21-1 with TRBJ2-1; no DNA check was done on the table's D call, TRBD2. TRBV21-1 is recorded as a pseudogene. The CDR3 sequence is 10 residues long. The chain's CDR3 is CAVGDNEQFF. In nucleotides, the CDR3 is TGTGCTGTCGGGGACAATGAGCAGTTCTTC.

The V gene is TRBV28, the J gene TRBJ2-7; no clear D. V gave up 2 bases and J gave up 2 bases, with 7 bases separating them. CDR3 length: 13 amino acids. Germline-derived CDR1 and CDR2 are MDHEN and SYDVKM. This chain's CDR3 is CASSLASTYEQYF. The CDR3, as DNA: TGTGCCAGCAGTTTAGCCAGTACCTACGAGCAGTACTTC.

DNA of the CDR3: TGTGCCAGTAGTATCACCGGGGGGACAGGTCGCCAGCCCCAGCATTTT. It is translated as CASSITGGTGRQPQHF. The rearrangement uses TRBV19 and TRBJ1-5, with 8 bases that match TRBD1. V shed 3 bases, J shed 7 bases, and the junction held 11 bases outside the gene matches. Germline CDR1 is LNHDA and CDR2 is SQIVND (reference sequence). The CDR3 spans 16 residues.

The chain recombines TRBV25-1 with TRBJ2-1; 7 nucleotides match TRBD2. Germline V gives CDR1 MGHDK, CDR2 SYGVNS. This CDR3 is built from 13 residues. V was pared by 1 base and J by 8 bases, with 2 bases of the junction left unmatched. The CDR3, as DNA: TGTGCCAGCAGTGAATGGGGAGGGGATGAGCAGTTCTTC. Protein sequence: CASSEWGGDEQFF.

This chain connects TRBV5-8 to TRBJ1-2, with 11 bases fitting TRBD1. V was pared by 4 bases and J by 7 bases, with 9 bases of the junction left unmatched. Germline CDR1 and CDR2: SGHTS and YDEGEE. The CDR3 loop spans 15 amino acids. This chain's CDR3 is CASSRTGGARVGYTF. The CDR3 DNA sequence: TGTGCCAGCAGCAGGACAGGGGGCGCAAGGGTTGGCTACACCTTC.

The gene calls are TRBV28 and TRBJ1-4, with D possibly TRBD1 on 6 matching bases. Trimming stripped 6 bases from V and 8 bases from J, with 16 bases between. This CDR3 is built from 14 residues. Per germline, CDR1 MDHEN and CDR2 SYDVKM. The CDR3 DNA follows: TGTGCCAGCAGGCGGCAGGGGTCTAGAGAAAAACTGTTTTTT. Amino acid sequence: CASRRQGSREKLFF.

V gene TRBV29-1 combines with J gene TRBJ2-5; a weak D match, TRBD1 (6 bases). Germline values: CDR1 SQVTM, CDR2 ANQGSEA. V was trimmed by 3 bases and J by 7 bases, leaving 15 bases between them. The CDR3 length is 13 residues. CDR3 amino acids: CSVDTGPVGTQYF. DNA for the CDR3: TGCAGCGTTGACACAGGGCCAGTGGGGACCCAGTACTTC.

To note about this clone: The junction and the germline gene differ at one end; a read error may be behind it. The CDR3, as DNA: TGTACCAGTAGTGCGCGACAGGGCAGGAACACCGGGGAGCTGTTTTTT. Translated: CTSSARQGRNTGELFF. The chain is built from TRBV19 and TRBJ2-2; 7 bases agree with TRBD1. Looked up from germline, CDR1 is LNHDA and CDR2 is SQIVND (reference sequence). This CDR3 has 16 residues.

The chain carries TRBV29-1 and TRBJ2-7, with 10 nucleotides matching TRBD1. Losses at the gene ends were 6 bases for V and 6 bases for J; bases not matched to a gene: 5. This CDR3 is 12 amino acids long. Per germline, CDR1 SQVTM and CDR2 ANQGSEA. CDR3 sequence reads: CSVSDRGREQYF. CDR3 bases: TGCAGCGTGAGCGACAGGGGGCGCGAGCAGTACTTC.

The V and J genes are TRBV27 and TRBJ2-2, with 7 bases matching TRBD1. The germline gives CDR1 MNHEY, CDR2 SMNVEV (reference sequence). The CDR3 spans 16 residues. V was clipped by 3 bases and J by 1 base; unmatched bases: 5. This CDR3 reads CASSFPRTGNTGELFF. The CDR3 coding sequence is TGTGCCAGCAGTTTCCCTCGGACAGGGAACACCGGGGAGCTGTTTTTT.

The chain uses TRBV11-2 and TRBJ2-1; D gene uncertain. Trimming shortened V by 4 bases and J by 6 bases, and 7 bases separated the two germline ends. The CDR3 loop spans 12 amino acids. CDR1 and CDR2 (germline): SGHAT, FQNNGV. CDR3 residues: CASSSSRNEQFF. Written as DNA, the CDR3 is TGTGCCAGCAGCTCCAGCCGCAATGAGCAGTTCTTC.

The chain recombines TRBV4-3 with TRBJ2-2; D ambiguous. Germline CDR1 and CDR2: LGHNA and YSLEER. V was pared by 0 bases and J by 5 bases, with 10 bases between. This CDR3 is built from 15 residues. CDR3 nucleotide sequence: TGCGCCAGCAGCCAAGAACCAATCGTGACCGGGGAGCTGTTTTTT. This gives the protein CASSQEPIVTGELFF.

The rearrangement uses TRBV11-2 and TRBJ2-7; D remains ambiguous. Germline lookup yields CDR1 SGHAT and CDR2 FQNNGV. The CDR3 has 15 amino acids. With 2 bases removed from V and 1 base from J, the gap between germline ends came to 12 bases. The CDR3 bases are TGTGCCAGCAGCTTATTCGCAGGAAGTTCCTACGAGCAGTACTTC. Translating gives CASSLFAGSSYEQYF.

The CDR3 region is CASSLGFRGYEQYF. Here the CDR3 DNA reads TGTGCCAGCAGTTTAGGTTTCAGGGGCTACGAGCAGTACTTC. The chain employs TRBV28 and TRBJ2-7, with TRBD1 as a possible D gene (6 bases). Germline values: CDR1 MDHEN, CDR2 SYDVKM. Trimming removed 2 bases from V and 3 bases from J, with 11 bases in between. This CDR3 comprises 14 residues.

The chain uses TRBV4-1 and TRBJ2-2; the D gene is possibly TRBD1 (6 bases). V lost 6 bases, J lost 0 bases, and 14 bases lay in between. The CDR3 is 16 residues long. Germline assignment: CDR1 MGHRA and CDR2 YSYEKL. The CDR3 nucleotides read TGCGCCAGCAGTCGAACAGGGTCCCCGAACACCGGGGAGCTGTTTTTT. The encoded protein is CASSRTGSPNTGELFF.

This rearrangement joins TRBV28 to TRBJ2-2; D not certain. Germline loops: CDR1 MDHEN, CDR2 SYDVKM. V was cut by 2 bases and J by 1 base, with 14 bases left in between. This CDR3 is built from 17 residues. The chain's CDR3 is CASSLLRQLQNTGELFF. CDR3 DNA sequence: TGTGCCAGCAGTTTACTGCGACAACTACAGAACACCGGGGAGCTGTTTTTT.